Below are 15 T cell receptor beta chains sequenced from a single sample in a study of graft-versus-host responses after intestinal transplantation (dated by TCRdb to about 2021). Their cognate antigens are unknown. According to the study, the label for this sample's time point signals: cells obtained before transplantation from donor or recipient. Library creation used the immunoSEQ multiplex PCR assay. TCRdb provides this immuneACCESS table in a form limited to in-frame rearrangements. Some clones are lacking; in checked studies, under half of them reflect an unresolved V gene, and why the rest are absent is not known. Across this sample there are 100,000 to 110,000 clones, with roughly 87% seen only once. The ten largest clones add up to about 0.9% of the sample. Sequencing used unstimulated CD4+ T cells sorted from spleen or lymph node cells, obtained before transplant. The receptor source for this set is a human donor who was the organ donor for an intestinal transplant.

This clone was recorded once. The rearrangement links TRBV2 to TRBJ2-7; TRBD2 aligns across 14 bases. Looked up from germline, CDR1 is SNHLY and CDR2 is FYNNEI. V gave up 7 bases and J gave up 2 bases; unmatched junction bases: 7. This CDR3 has 16 amino acids. CDR3 residues: CASIGLAGGGPYEQYF. CDR3 in DNA: TGTGCCAGCATAGGACTAGCGGGGGGCGGTCCCTACGAGCAGTACTTC. Filled out from reference TRBV2 and TRBJ2-7, the complete variable domain reads EPEVTQTPSHQVTQMGQEVILRCVPISNHLYFYWYRQILGQKVEFLVSFYNNEISEKSEIFDDQFSVERPDGSNFTLKIRSTKLEDSAMYFCASIGLAGGGPYEQYFGPGTRLTVT.

This clone was found once. The chain is built from TRBV14 and TRBJ2-3; D is unresolved. With 4 bases removed from V and 2 bases from J, the gap between germline ends came to 7 bases. The CDR3 extends over 13 amino acids. Germline V CDR1 and CDR2: SGHDN, FVKESK. CDR3 residues: CASSRTFTDTQYF. CDR3 nucleotide sequence: TGTGCCAGCAGCCGCACGTTCACAGATACGCAGTATTTT.

The rearrangement links TRBV28 to TRBJ1-5, with unresolved D. CDR3 length: 11 residues. Germline V gene data show CDR1 as MDHEN and CDR2 as SYDVKM. Trimming removed 6 bases from V and 5 bases from J, with 5 bases in between. CDR3 sequence (DNA): TGTGCCAGCAGCACAGATCAGCCCCAGCATTTT. Encoded protein: CASSTDQPQHF.

This rearrangement joins TRBV5-4 to TRBJ1-2; 10 positions agree with TRBD1. The length of the CDR3 is 15 residues. V lost 0 bases to trimming and J lost 8 bases; unmatched junction nucleotides: 7. Germline CDR1 reads SGHNT; CDR2 reads YYREEE (reference sequence). CDR3 sequence: CASSLVATGGGGYTF. The CDR3 DNA reads TGTGCCAGCAGCTTGGTAGCGACAGGGGGCGGGGGCTACACCTTC.

V and J are TRBV11-3 and TRBJ1-5; D might be TRBD1 (5 bases). The germline V gene encodes CDR1 SGHNT and CDR2 YENEEA. The CDR3 runs 19 residues. V lost 5 bases and J 0 bases, leaving 23 bases between the germline ends. CDR3 protein: CASSQTPELEGTSNQPQHF. The CDR3 nucleotides read TGTGCCAGCAGCCAAACCCCAGAATTGGAGGGGACTAGCAATCAGCCCCAGCATTTT.

The V and J genes are TRBV5-5 and TRBJ1-1, with D unresolved. With 1 base removed from V and 3 bases from J, the gap between germline ends came to 13 bases. The CDR3 has 15 amino acids. Germline loops: CDR1 SGHKS, CDR2 YYEKEE (reference sequence). The CDR3 sequence: CASSLYGQVYTEAFF. CDR3 DNA sequence: TGTGCCAGCAGCTTGTACGGGCAGGTTTACACTGAAGCTTTCTTT.

The sample holds one count of this clone. The chain carries TRBV5-4 and TRBJ2-3; D unresolved. CDR3 length equals 13 residues. V lost 4 bases, J lost 0 bases, and 6 bases lay in between. Germline loops: CDR1 SGHNT, CDR2 YYREEE (reference sequence). CDR3 sequence: CASSATSTDTQYF. CDR3 DNA sequence: TGTGCCAGCAGCGCCACTAGCACAGATACGCAGTATTTT.

The chain employs TRBV21-1 and TRBJ1-1; the D call in the table, TRBD1, was not verified against the DNA. TRBV21-1 is a pseudogene locus. The CDR3 covers 17 residues. CDR3 region: CASSKAGTGVGGTEAFF. CDR3 DNA: TGTGCCAGCAGCAAAGCGGGGACAGGGGTAGGCGGCACTGAAGCTTTCTTT.

The chain combines TRBV7-9 with TRBJ2-5; perhaps TRBD2 as D (7 bases). CDR1 and CDR2 (germline): SEHNR, FQNEAQ (reference sequence). V was shortened by 3 bases and J by 6 bases, with 14 bases between the two germline ends. The CDR3 runs 14 residues. CDR3 DNA sequence: TGTGCCAGCAGCTTCGGAGGGGGGGTGAAGACCCAGTACTTC. Translated, it gives CASSFGGGVKTQYF.

This chain joins TRBV25-1 and TRBJ2-1; weak D call: TRBD1 (6 bases). Germline lookup yields CDR1 MGHDK and CDR2 SYGVNS. CDR3 length: 16 amino acids. V was trimmed by 3 bases and J by 1 base, leaving 13 bases between them. This CDR3 reads CASSDTSGASYNEQFF. The CDR3 DNA reads TGTGCCAGCAGTGATACTTCAGGGGCATCCTACAATGAGCAGTTCTTC. Variable domain in full (rest from reference TRBV25-1 and TRBJ2-1): EADIYQTPRYLVIGTGKKITLECSQTMGHDKMYWYQQDPGMELHLIHYSYGVNSTEKGDLSSESTVSRIRTEHFPLTLESARPSHTSQYLCASSDTSGASYNEQFFGPGTRLTVL.

The chain has TRBV6-1 and TRBJ1-5; a possible D gene is TRBD1 (6 bases). Germline V CDR1 and CDR2: MNHNS, SASEGT. The length of the CDR3 is 16 residues. The V gene lost 0 bases and the J gene lost 0 bases, with 9 bases spanning the gap. In DNA, the CDR3 is TGTGCCAGCAGTGAAGCGGGGGCAGTTAGCAATCAGCCCCAGCATTTT. This translates into CASSEAGAVSNQPQHF.

V is TRBV9 and J is TRBJ2-7; no clear D. This CDR3 has 14 amino acids. Germline V CDR1 and CDR2: SGDLS, YYNGEE. Trimming left V 0 bases short and J 4 bases short, with 11 bases between. Written as DNA, the CDR3 is TGTGCCAGCAGCGTAGACATATCAGGTTACGAGCAGTACTTC. Translated: CASSVDISGYEQYF. The whole variable domain, filled in from reference TRBV9 and TRBJ2-7, reads DSGVTQTPKHLITATGQRVTLRCSPRSGDLSVYWYQQSLDQGLQFLIQYYNGEERAKGNILERFSAQQFPDLHSELNLSSLELGDSALYFCASSVDISGYEQYFGPGTRLTVT.

The rearrangement joins TRBV18 to TRBJ2-5, with D possibly being TRBD1 (5 bases). Germline CDR1 reads KGHSH; CDR2 reads LQKENI. Trimming left V 2 bases short and J 1 base short, with 5 bases between. The CDR3 length is 13 residues. The CDR3 region is CASSPTGQETQYF. CDR3 sequence (DNA): TGTGCCAGCTCACCAACAGGCCAAGAGACCCAGTACTTC.

The gene calls are TRBV27 and TRBJ1-2; 7 nucleotides line up with TRBD1. Looked up from germline, CDR1 is MNHEY and CDR2 is SMNVEV (reference sequence). The CDR3 totals 15 residues. V shed 5 bases and J 2 bases; nucleotides not matched to a gene: 8. The DNA for the CDR3 is TGTGCCAGCAGTCGAACGACAGGGACAAACTATGGCTACACCTTC. It encodes CASSRTTGTNYGYTF.

This chain links TRBV30 with TRBJ2-5; D might be TRBD1 or TRBD2, each matching 5 bases. The CDR3 contains 14 residues. Germline V CDR1 and CDR2: GTSNPN, SVGIG (reference sequence). The V and J ends lost 0 bases and 5 bases respectively, with 13 bases between them. CDR3 sequence (DNA): TGTGCCTGGAGTGTCTTTAGGGGCGGGGAGACCCAGTACTTC. Translated, it gives CAWSVFRGGETQYF.